A selection of T cell receptor beta chains follows, all from one sample in a study of T cells in Graves' hyperthyroidism and ophthalmopathy. From the multiplex PCR reads, TCRdb called clonotypes with MiXCR, one entry per CDR3 protein. The sample shows nearly 750,000 distinct CDR3 sequences, around a third of them seen only once. Source material: blood. The receptors come from a woman between 40 and 50 years old with Graves' hyperthyroidism. Each CDR3 is given with its conserved first and last residue. The order of the fields is D gene, V gene, J gene, clone size, CDR3 protein, CDR3 DNA. The D gene is left open where the match is weak. Clone size is given for some rows only: seen once, a few or many times, or a class if the clone is expanded.

>TRBD1|TRBV19|TRBJ1-6|many
CASSKQGARSPLHF
TGTGCCAGTAGTAAACAGGGGGCGCGTTCACCCCTCCACTTT
>.|TRBV7-8|TRBJ1-2|.
CASRGGRGRGYTF
TGTGCCAGCAGGGGGGGCAGGGGTCGTGGCTACACCTTC
>.|TRBV4-1|TRBJ1-1|many
CASSQDGGTEAFF
TGCGCCAGCAGCCAAGATGGTGGGACTGAAGCTTTCTTT
>TRBD1|TRBV4-3|TRBJ2-2|.
CASSQAGTGGSGELFF
TGCGCCAGCAGCCAAGCGGGGACAGGAGGATCCGGGGAGCTGTTTTTT
>.|TRBV6-5|TRBJ1-1|few
CASSNRGLEAFF
TGTGCCAGCAGTAACCGGGGGCTTGAAGCTTTCTTT
>.|TRBV3-1|TRBJ1-1|.
CASTRQWGTEAFF
TGTGCCAGCACCCGACAGTGGGGCACTGAAGCTTTCTTT
>.|TRBV29-1|TRBJ2-1|.
CSVFAGWYNEQFF
TGCAGCGTTTTCGCAGGGTGGTACAATGAGCAGTTCTTC
>.|TRBV20-1|TRBJ2-2|many
CSASRGRSNTGELFF
TGCAGTGCTAGCCGCGGACGATCGAACACCGGGGAGCTGTTTTTT
>.|TRBV19|TRBJ1-5|many
CASSVGVSSQHF
TGTGCCAGTAGTGTGGGAGTTTCGAGCCAGCATTTT
>.|TRBV7-3|TRBJ1-1|many
CASQTGRDAEAFF
TGTGCCAGCCAAACAGGGCGGGATGCTGAAGCTTTCTTT
>TRBD1|TRBV29-1|TRBJ1-2|many
CSVRTGGRGYTF
TGCAGCGTTCGGACAGGGGGCCGTGGCTACACCTTC
>TRBD1|TRBV7-3|TRBJ2-7|.
CASSPQGSAYEQYF
TGTGCCAGCAGCCCACAGGGGAGCGCCTACGAGCAGTACTTC
>.|TRBV7-9|TRBJ2-6|few
CASSPFGFQAGANVLTF
TGTGCCAGCAGCCCCTTTGGATTTCAGGCAGGGGCCAACGTCCTGACTTTC